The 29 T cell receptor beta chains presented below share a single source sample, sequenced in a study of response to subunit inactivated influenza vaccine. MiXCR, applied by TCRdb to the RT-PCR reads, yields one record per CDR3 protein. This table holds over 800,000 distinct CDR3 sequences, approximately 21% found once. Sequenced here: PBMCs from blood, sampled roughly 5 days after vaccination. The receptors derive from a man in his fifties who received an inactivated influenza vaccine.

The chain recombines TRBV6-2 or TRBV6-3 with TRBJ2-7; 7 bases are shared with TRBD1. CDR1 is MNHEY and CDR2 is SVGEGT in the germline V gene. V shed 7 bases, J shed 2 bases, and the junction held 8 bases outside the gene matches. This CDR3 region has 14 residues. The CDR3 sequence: CASIRDSGTYEQYF. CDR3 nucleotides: TGTGCCAGCATTCGGGACAGCGGTACCTACGAGCAGTACTTC.

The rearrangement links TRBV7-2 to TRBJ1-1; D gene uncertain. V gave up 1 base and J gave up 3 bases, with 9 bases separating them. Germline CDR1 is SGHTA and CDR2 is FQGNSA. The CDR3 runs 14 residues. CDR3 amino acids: CASSLGAAYTEAFF. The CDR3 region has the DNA TGTGCCAGCAGCTTAGGGGCCGCATACACTGAAGCTTTCTTT.

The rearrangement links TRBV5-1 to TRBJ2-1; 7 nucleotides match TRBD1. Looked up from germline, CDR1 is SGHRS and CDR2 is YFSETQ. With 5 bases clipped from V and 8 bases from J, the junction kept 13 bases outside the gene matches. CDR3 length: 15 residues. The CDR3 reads CASRAQGQPSDEQFF. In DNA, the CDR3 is TGCGCCAGCAGGGCGCAGGGACAGCCATCCGATGAGCAGTTCTTC.

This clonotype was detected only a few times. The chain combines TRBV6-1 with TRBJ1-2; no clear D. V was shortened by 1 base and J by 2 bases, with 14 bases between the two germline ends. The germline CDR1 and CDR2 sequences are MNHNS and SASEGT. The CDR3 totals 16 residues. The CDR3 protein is CASSEVAPGANYGYTF. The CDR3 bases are TGTGCCAGCAGTGAAGTTGCTCCAGGTGCAAACTATGGCTACACCTTC.

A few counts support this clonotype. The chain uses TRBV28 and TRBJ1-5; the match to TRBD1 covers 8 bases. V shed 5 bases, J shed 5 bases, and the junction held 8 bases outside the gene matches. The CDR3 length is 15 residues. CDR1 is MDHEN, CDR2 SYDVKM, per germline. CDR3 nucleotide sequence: TGTGCCAGCAGTCCTCACGGACAGGGTTATCAGCCCCAGCATTTT. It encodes CASSPHGQGYQPQHF.

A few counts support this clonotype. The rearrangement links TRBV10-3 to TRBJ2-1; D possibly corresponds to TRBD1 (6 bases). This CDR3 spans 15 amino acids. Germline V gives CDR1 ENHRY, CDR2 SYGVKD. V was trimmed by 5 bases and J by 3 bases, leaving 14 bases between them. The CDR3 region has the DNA TGTGCCATCAGTCGGGCAGGGGATTTCTACAATGAGCAGTTCTTC. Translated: CAISRAGDFYNEQFF.

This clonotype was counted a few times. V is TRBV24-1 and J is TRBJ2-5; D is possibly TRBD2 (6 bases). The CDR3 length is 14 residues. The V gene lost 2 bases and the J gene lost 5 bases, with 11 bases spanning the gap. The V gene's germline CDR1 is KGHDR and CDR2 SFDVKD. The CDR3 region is CATSDWGGTETQYF. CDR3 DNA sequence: TGTGCCACCAGTGATTGGGGAGGAACGGAGACCCAGTACTTC.

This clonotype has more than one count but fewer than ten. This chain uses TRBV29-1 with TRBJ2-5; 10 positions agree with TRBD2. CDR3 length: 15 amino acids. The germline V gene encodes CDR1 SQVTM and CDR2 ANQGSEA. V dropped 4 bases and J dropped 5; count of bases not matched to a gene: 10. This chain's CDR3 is CSVVPLSGRVETQYF. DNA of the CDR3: TGCAGCGTTGTACCATTGAGCGGGAGGGTGGAGACCCAGTACTTC.

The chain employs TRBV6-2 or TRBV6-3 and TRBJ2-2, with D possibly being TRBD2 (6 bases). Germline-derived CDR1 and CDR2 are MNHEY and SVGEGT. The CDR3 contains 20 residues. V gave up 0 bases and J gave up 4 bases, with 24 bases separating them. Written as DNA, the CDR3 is TGTGCCAGCAGTTACTCGACGTACGATAGTGGGGGACTCGGCACCGGGGAGCTGTTTTTT. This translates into CASSYSTYDSGGLGTGELFF.

Here the CDR3 reads CATSAPTAADTQYF. The CDR3 DNA sequence: TGTGCCACCAGTGCCCCGACAGCTGCGGATACGCAGTATTTT. The genes are TRBV24-1 and TRBJ2-3; a possible D gene is TRBD1 (5 bases). Germline V gene lookup returns CDR1 KGHDR and CDR2 SFDVKD. This CDR3 has 14 residues. V was shortened by 5 bases and J by 6 bases, with 14 bases between the two germline ends.

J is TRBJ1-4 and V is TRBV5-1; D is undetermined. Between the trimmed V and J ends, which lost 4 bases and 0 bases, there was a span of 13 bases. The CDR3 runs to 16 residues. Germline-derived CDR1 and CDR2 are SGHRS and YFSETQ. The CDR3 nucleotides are TGCGCCAGCAGCCCTGGACTGAAGTCAACTAATGAAAAACTGTTTTTT. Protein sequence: CASSPGLKSTNEKLFF.

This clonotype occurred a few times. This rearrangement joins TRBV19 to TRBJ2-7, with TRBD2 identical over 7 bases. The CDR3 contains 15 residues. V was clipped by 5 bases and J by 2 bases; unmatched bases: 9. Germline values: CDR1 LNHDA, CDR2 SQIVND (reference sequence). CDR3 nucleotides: TGTGCCAGTAGTGTCTCGGCGGGAGAAACCTACGAGCAGTACTTC. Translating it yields CASSVSAGETYEQYF.

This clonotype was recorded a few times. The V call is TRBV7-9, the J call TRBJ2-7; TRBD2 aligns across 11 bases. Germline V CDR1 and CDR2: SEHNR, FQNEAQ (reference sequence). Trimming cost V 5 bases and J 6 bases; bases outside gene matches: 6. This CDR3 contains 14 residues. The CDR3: CASSVLAGGSEQYF. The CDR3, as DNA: TGTGCCAGCAGCGTCCTAGCGGGGGGAAGCGAGCAGTACTTC. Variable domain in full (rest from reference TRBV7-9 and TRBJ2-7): DTGVSQNPRHKITKRGQNVTFRCDPISEHNRLYWYRQTLGQGPEFLTYFQNEAQLEKSRLLSDRFSAERPKGSFSTLEIQRTEQGDSAMYLCASSVLAGGSEQYFGPGTRLTVT.

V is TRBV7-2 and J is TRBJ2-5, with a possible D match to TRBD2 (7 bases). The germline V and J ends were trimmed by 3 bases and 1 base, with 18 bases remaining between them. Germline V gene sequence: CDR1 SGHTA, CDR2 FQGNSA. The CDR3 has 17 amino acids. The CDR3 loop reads CASSLAGATFSQETQYF. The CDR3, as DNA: TGTGCCAGCAGCTTGGCGGGGGCCACATTCTCCCAAGAGACCCAGTACTTC.

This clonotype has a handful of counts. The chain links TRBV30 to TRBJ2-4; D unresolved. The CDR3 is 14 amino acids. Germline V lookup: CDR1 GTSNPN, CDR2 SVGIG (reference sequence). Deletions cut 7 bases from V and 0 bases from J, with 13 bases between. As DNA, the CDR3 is TGTGCCTCGTCCCTCGGTCCAGCCAAAAACATTCAGTACTTC. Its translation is CASSLGPAKNIQYF.

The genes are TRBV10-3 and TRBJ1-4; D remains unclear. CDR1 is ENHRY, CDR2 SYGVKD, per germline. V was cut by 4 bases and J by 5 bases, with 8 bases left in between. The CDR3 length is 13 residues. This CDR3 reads CAISAQPNEKLFF. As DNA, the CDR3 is TGTGCCATCAGTGCACAGCCGAATGAAAAACTGTTTTTT.

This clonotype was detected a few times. CDR3 sequence reads: CSAQWGVETQYF. The DNA of the CDR3 is TGCAGTGCCCAGTGGGGGGTAGAGACCCAGTACTTC. The chain carries TRBV20-1 and TRBJ2-5; maybe TRBD2 (6 bases). Germline CDR1 and CDR2: DFQATT and SNEGSKA (reference sequence). Trimming pared 6 bases from V and 4 bases from J, leaving 12 bases between. CDR3 length: 12 amino acids.

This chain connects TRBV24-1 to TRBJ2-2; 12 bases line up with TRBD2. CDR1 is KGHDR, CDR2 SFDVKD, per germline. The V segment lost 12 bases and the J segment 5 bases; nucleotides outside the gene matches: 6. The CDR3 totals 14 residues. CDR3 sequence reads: CAVGGTSGTGELFF. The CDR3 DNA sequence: TGTGCCGTGGGAGGGACTAGCGGGACCGGGGAGCTGTTTTTT.

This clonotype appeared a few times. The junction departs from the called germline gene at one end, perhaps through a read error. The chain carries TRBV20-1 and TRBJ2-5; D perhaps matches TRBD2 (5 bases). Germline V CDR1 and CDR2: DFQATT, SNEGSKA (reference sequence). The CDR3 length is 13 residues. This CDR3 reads CSVRRRTLETQYF. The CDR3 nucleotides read TGCAGTGTTAGACGGAGGACTCTGGAGACCCAGTACTTC.

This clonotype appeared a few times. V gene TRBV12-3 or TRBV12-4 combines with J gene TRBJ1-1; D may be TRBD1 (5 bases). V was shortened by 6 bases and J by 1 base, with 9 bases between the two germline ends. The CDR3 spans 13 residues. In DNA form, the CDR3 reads TGTGCCAGCAGGGCAGGGCCGAACACTGAAGCTTTCTTT. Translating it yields CASRAGPNTEAFF.

The CDR3 region is CASSSGTSSSIQYF. CDR3 sequence (DNA): TGTGCCAGCAGCTCCGGGACTAGCTCCAGCATTCAGTACTTC. This chain links TRBV11-3 with TRBJ2-4; 9 nucleotides agree with TRBD2. J gave up 9 bases and V 4 bases, and 7 bases lay outside the gene matches. Germline assignment: CDR1 SGHNT and CDR2 YENEEA. The CDR3 spans 14 residues.

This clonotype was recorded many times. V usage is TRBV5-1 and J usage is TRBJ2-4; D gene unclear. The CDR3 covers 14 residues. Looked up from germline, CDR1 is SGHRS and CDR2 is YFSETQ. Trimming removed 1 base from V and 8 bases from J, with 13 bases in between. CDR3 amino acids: CASSLIQITDIQYF. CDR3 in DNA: TGCGCCAGCAGCTTGATCCAGATAACGGACATTCAGTACTTC.

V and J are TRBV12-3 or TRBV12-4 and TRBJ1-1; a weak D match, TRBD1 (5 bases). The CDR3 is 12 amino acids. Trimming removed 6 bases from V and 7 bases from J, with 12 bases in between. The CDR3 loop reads CASRWGVYEAFF. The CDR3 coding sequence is TGTGCCAGCAGGTGGGGGGTCTATGAAGCTTTCTTT.

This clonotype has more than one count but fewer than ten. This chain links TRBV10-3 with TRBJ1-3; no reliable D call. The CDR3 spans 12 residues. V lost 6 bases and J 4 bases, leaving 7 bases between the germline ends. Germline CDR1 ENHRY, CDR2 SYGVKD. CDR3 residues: CAIRPGGNTIYF. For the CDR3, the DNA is TGTGCCATCAGGCCCGGCGGAAACACCATATATTTT.

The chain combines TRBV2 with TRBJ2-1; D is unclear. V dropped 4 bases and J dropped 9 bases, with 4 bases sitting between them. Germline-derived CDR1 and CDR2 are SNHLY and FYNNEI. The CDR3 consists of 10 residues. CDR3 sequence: CASSVREQFF. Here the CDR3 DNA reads TGTGCCAGCAGTGTACGTGAGCAGTTCTTC.

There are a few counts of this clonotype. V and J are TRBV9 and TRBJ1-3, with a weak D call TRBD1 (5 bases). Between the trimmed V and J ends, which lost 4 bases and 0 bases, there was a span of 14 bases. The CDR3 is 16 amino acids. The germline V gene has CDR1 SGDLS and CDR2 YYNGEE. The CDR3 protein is CASSSRQSRSGNTIYF. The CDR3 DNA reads TGTGCCAGCAGCTCCCGACAGAGCCGCTCTGGAAACACCATATATTTT. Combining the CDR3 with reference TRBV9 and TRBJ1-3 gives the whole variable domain DSGVTQTPKHLITATGQRVTLRCSPRSGDLSVYWYQQSLDQGLQFLIQYYNGEERAKGNILERFSAQQFPDLHSELNLSSLELGDSALYFCASSSRQSRSGNTIYFGEGSWLTVV.

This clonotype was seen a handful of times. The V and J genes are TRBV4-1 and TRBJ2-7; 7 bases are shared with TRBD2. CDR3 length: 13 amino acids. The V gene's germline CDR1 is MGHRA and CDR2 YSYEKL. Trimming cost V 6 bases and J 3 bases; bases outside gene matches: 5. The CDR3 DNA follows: TGCGCCAGCAGTTTTAGGGAGGGCTACGAGCAGTACTTC. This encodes CASSFREGYEQYF.

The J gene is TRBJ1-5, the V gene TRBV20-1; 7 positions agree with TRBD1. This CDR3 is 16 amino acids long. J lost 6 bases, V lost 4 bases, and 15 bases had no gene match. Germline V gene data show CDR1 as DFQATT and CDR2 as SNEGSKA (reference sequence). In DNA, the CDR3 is TGCAGTGCTACCCTTCTCGACAGGGAACCCCGTCAGCCCCAGCATTTT. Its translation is CSATLLDREPRQPQHF.

CDR3 nucleotide sequence: TGTGCCAGCAGCGACATACGACTAGCGGGGAACAATGAGCAGTTCTTC. Protein sequence: CASSDIRLAGNNEQFF. The rearrangement joins TRBV6-2 or TRBV6-3 to TRBJ2-1; 11 nucleotides align to TRBD2. There are 16 residues in the CDR3. The germline CDR1 and CDR2 sequences are MNHEY and SVGEGT. J gave up 5 bases and V 6 bases, and 9 bases lay outside the gene matches.